The 27 T cell receptor beta chains below were found in one sample sequenced in a study of control samples from healthy donors and cancer patients (dated by TCRdb to about 2020). Receptor amplification or capture employed the immunoSEQ multiplex PCR assay. This immuneACCESS table, as held by TCRdb, lists in-frame sequences with V and J called but not all clones. Of the missing ones, under half trace to an unresolved V gene in checked studies; the others have no known cause. The sample profile shows under 65,000 clones; over 75% of them were found once. The ten biggest clones cover roughly an eighth of the sample. Sequenced: PBMCs. The receptors stem from a woman aged 55-75 years with lung cancer.

The CDR3 DNA is TGTGCCAGTAGTACTTGGAGTAGCAATCAGCCCCAGCATTTT. It encodes CASSTWSSNQPQHF. The rearrangement uses TRBV19 and TRBJ1-5; D gene uncertain. The germline CDR1 and CDR2 sequences are LNHDA and SQIVND (reference sequence). The ends were cut back, 4 bases at V and 0 bases at J, with 7 bases in the middle. The CDR3 length is 14 residues.

The chain uses TRBV4-1 and TRBJ2-1; 12 bases are shared with TRBD2. Germline V gives CDR1 MGHRA, CDR2 YSYEKL. J lost 0 bases, V lost 3 bases, and 9 bases had no gene match. The CDR3 sequence is 19 residues long. The CDR3 nucleotides are TGCGCCAGCAGCCAGCTAGCGGGGGGGATCGGGAGCTCCTACAATGAGCAGTTCTTC. Encoded protein: CASSQLAGGIGSSYNEQFF.

The chain joins TRBV7-8 to TRBJ1-4, with TRBD1 matching over 7 bases. CDR1 and CDR2 (germline): SGHVS, FQNEAQ. V dropped 5 bases and J dropped 5; count of bases not matched to a gene: 5. This CDR3 has 14 residues. DNA of the CDR3: TGTGCCAGCAGCCCAGACAGGGCCAATGAAAAACTGTTTTTT. The encoded protein is CASSPDRANEKLFF.

In its sample, this clone was seen once. The gene calls are TRBV30 and TRBJ2-2, with D unclear. The CDR3 sequence is 13 residues long. Germline V gene data show CDR1 as GTSNPN and CDR2 as SVGIG (reference sequence). V was shortened by 4 bases and J by 1 base, with 7 bases between the two germline ends. The CDR3 here is CAWTWQNTGELFF. The CDR3 nucleotides read TGTGCCTGGACATGGCAGAACACCGGGGAGCTGTTTTTT.

The chain uses TRBV11-2 and TRBJ1-4; maybe TRBD1 (6 bases). From germline, CDR1 is SGHAT and CDR2 FQNNGV. Trimming stripped 3 bases from V and 7 bases from J, with 15 bases between. The CDR3 totals 15 residues. CDR3 protein: CASSLSEGGSEKLFF. The CDR3 DNA sequence: TGTGCCAGCAGCTTGTCCGAGGGGGGTAGTGAAAAACTGTTTTTT. Looking up the rest from reference TRBV11-2 and TRBJ1-4 gives the full variable domain: EAGVAQSPRYKIIEKRQSVAFWCNPISGHATLYWYQQILGQGPKLLIQFQNNGVVDDSQLPKDRFSAERLKGVDSTLKIQPAKLEDSAVYLCASSLSEGGSEKLFFGSGTQLSVL.

This clone was detected a few times. The V gene is TRBV6-2 or TRBV6-3, the J gene TRBJ2-7; a possible D gene is TRBD2 (6 bases). Trimming shortened V by 0 bases and J by 0 bases, and 9 bases separated the two germline ends. This CDR3 comprises 15 residues. The germline gives CDR1 MNHEY, CDR2 SVGEGT. This CDR3 reads CASSYSGTDSYEQYF. CDR3 in DNA: TGTGCCAGCAGTTACTCGGGGACTGACTCCTACGAGCAGTACTTC.

This clone has only one observation. Written as DNA, the CDR3 is TGTGCCATCAGTGTTTCCGATAATTCACCCCTCCACTTT. The encoded protein is CAISVSDNSPLHF. The chain is built from TRBV10-3 and TRBJ1-6; D call uncertain. The CDR3 totals 13 residues. The V end was cut by 4 bases, the J end by 5 bases, with 6 bases between. Germline assignment: CDR1 ENHRY and CDR2 SYGVKD.

The gene calls are TRBV19 and TRBJ1-2; D ambiguous. Germline CDR1 is LNHDA and CDR2 is SQIVND (reference sequence). Trimming left V 6 bases short and J 6 bases short, with 14 bases between. The CDR3 is made up of 13 amino acids. The CDR3 sequence is CASRTQTSHGYTF. CDR3 nucleotides: TGTGCCAGTAGGACCCAAACCTCACATGGCTACACCTTC.

This clone was counted a few times. This chain uses TRBV29-1 with TRBJ1-1; no definite D call. The CDR3 sequence is 11 residues long. V was cut by 4 bases and J by 2 bases, with 5 bases left in between. From germline, CDR1 is SQVTM and CDR2 ANQGSEA. CDR3 amino acids: CSVVINTEAFF. The CDR3 DNA reads as TGCAGCGTTGTAATTAACACTGAAGCTTTCTTT.

The CDR3 protein is CASSFGLAGFYEQYF. The CDR3 DNA sequence: TGTGCCAGCAGTTTTGGGCTAGCGGGCTTCTACGAGCAGTACTTC. V is TRBV27 and J is TRBJ2-7; TRBD2 aligns across 8 bases. The length of the CDR3 is 15 residues. The ends lost 3 bases at V and 3 bases at J; junction bases unmatched: 7. Germline CDR1 is MNHEY and CDR2 is SMNVEV (reference sequence).

The chain has TRBV7-2 and TRBJ2-5; D may be TRBD1 or TRBD2 (5 bases each). Germline V lookup: CDR1 SGHTA, CDR2 FQGNSA. The CDR3 covers 13 residues. Trimming pared 1 base from V and 5 bases from J, leaving 8 bases between. As DNA, the CDR3 is TGTGCCAGCAGCTTAGGAGGGGTGGAGACCCAGTACTTC. Amino acid sequence: CASSLGGVETQYF.

The rearrangement joins TRBV11-3 to TRBJ2-3; D possibly corresponds to TRBD2 (6 bases). Per the germline V gene, CDR1 is SGHNT and CDR2 is YENEEA. V lost 3 bases and J 0 bases, leaving 10 bases between the germline ends. The CDR3 spans 15 residues. The CDR3, as DNA: TGTGCCAGCAGCTTGGGCGGGGAGAGCACAGATACGCAGTATTTT. Its translation is CASSLGGESTDTQYF.

This clone was picked up a small number of times. The gene calls are TRBV5-1 and TRBJ2-3; D may be TRBD1 (5 bases). The CDR3 has 14 amino acids. V lost 1 base, J lost 2 bases, and 8 bases lay in between. The germline V gene has CDR1 SGHRS and CDR2 YFSETQ. The CDR3 here is CASSLLGATDTQYF. CDR3 sequence (DNA): TGCGCCAGCAGCTTGCTAGGGGCCACAGATACGCAGTATTTT.

The chain couples TRBV30 to TRBJ2-3; 7 bases map to TRBD2. The J segment lost 3 bases and the V segment lost 8 bases, leaving 14 bases of the junction unmatched. CDR3 length: 15 residues. From germline, CDR1 is GTSNPN and CDR2 SVGIG (reference sequence). CDR3 sequence reads: CALGLGGGRTDTQYF. Written as DNA, the CDR3 is TGTGCCCTAGGACTGGGCGGCGGGAGAACAGATACGCAGTATTTT.

Points on this clone: This specimen includes other DNA sequences encoding the same CDR3. The chain has TRBV9 and TRBJ2-2; 8 bases align to TRBD1. Germline CDR1 and CDR2: SGDLS and YYNGEE. J lost 5 bases, V lost 3 bases, and 9 bases had no gene match. CDR3 length: 16 residues. The CDR3 bases are TGTGCCAGCAGCGCCAGACAGGGGCCCGGAACCGGGGAGCTGTTTTTT. Translation gives CASSARQGPGTGELFF.

The count of this clone is one. The chain links TRBV7-9 to TRBJ2-7, with D perhaps TRBD1 or TRBD2 (6 bases each). Germline V gives CDR1 SEHNR, CDR2 FQNEAQ (reference sequence). The CDR3 loop spans 13 amino acids. V gave up 5 bases and J gave up 12 bases, with 20 bases separating them. The CDR3 nucleotides are TGTGCCAGCAGCGCCTTCCTTAGGGGGGTGGCGTACTTC. Protein sequence: CASSAFLRGVAYF.

In nucleotides, the CDR3 is TGTGCCAGCAGCTTAAGTGGCGCCAGGGGGCCTTCCGGGGAGCTGTTTTTT. It specifies CASSLSGARGPSGELFF. The gene calls are TRBV7-2 and TRBJ2-2; 8 bases map to TRBD1. CDR1 is SGHTA and CDR2 is FQGNSA in the germline V gene. The CDR3 contains 17 residues. V was pared by 2 bases and J by 6 bases, with 11 bases of the junction left unmatched.

The rearrangement uses TRBV5-1 and TRBJ2-2; TRBD2 might be the D (6 bases). CDR3 length: 15 amino acids. The germline V gene encodes CDR1 SGHRS and CDR2 YFSETQ. Trimming pared 2 bases from V and 2 bases from J, leaving 10 bases between. CDR3 bases: TGCGCCAGCAGCTTTCTCGGGGGTAACACCGGGGAGCTGTTTTTT. Translating it yields CASSFLGGNTGELFF.

This chain uses TRBV6-5 with TRBJ1-1; 7 bases map to TRBD1. Germline CDR1 MNHEY, CDR2 SVGAGI. The CDR3 sequence is 16 residues long. V lost 0 bases and J lost 3; bases outside the gene matches: 7. The chain's CDR3 is CASSYSRGPGYTEAFF. The CDR3, as DNA: TGTGCCAGCAGTTACTCTAGGGGGCCAGGATACACTGAAGCTTTCTTT.

The chain combines TRBV5-6 with TRBJ2-3; weak D call: TRBD1 (6 bases). The CDR3 is made up of 17 amino acids. Germline CDR1 reads SGHDT; CDR2 reads YYEEEE. Trimming pared 1 base from V and 1 base from J, leaving 16 bases between. Here the CDR3 reads CASSLFGWTAGTDTQYF. CDR3 DNA sequence: TGTGCCAGCAGCTTGTTCGGCTGGACAGCTGGCACAGATACGCAGTATTTT. Based on the CDR3 plus reference TRBV5-6 and TRBJ2-3, the full variable domain is DAGVTQSPTHLIKTRGQQVTLRCSPKSGHDTVSWYQQALGQGPQFIFQYYEEEERQRGNFPDRFSGHQFPNYSSELNVNALLLGDSALYLCASSLFGWTAGTDTQYFGPGTRLTVL.

This sequence joins TRBV9 and TRBJ1-1; 9 bases fit TRBD1. CDR3 size: 14 residues. Per the germline V gene, CDR1 is SGDLS and CDR2 is YYNGEE. J gave up 1 base and V 2 bases, and 0 bases lay outside the gene matches. CDR3 loop: CASSVDRGNTEAFF. CDR3 nucleotide sequence: TGTGCCAGCAGCGTGGACAGGGGGAACACTGAAGCTTTCTTT.

The V and J genes are TRBV1 and TRBJ1-3. TRBV1 is a documented pseudogene. This CDR3 has 15 amino acids. The CDR3 protein is CTSSQSSSSGNTIYF. The CDR3 region has the DNA TGCACCAGCAGCCAATCGAGTTCCTCTGGAAACACCATATATTTT.

The chain carries TRBV19 and TRBJ2-1; no definite D call. The CDR3 loop spans 14 amino acids. Trimming stripped 3 bases from V and 5 bases from J, with 11 bases between. The V gene's germline CDR1 is LNHDA and CDR2 SQIVND (reference sequence). The DNA of the CDR3 is TGTGCCAGTAGTATGACCCTCCAAAACAATGAGCAGTTCTTC. As protein: CASSMTLQNNEQFF.

The chain couples TRBV27 to TRBJ2-5; perhaps TRBD1 as D (5 bases). The CDR3 length is 12 residues. The germline gives CDR1 MNHEY, CDR2 SMNVEV (reference sequence). Trimming pared 6 bases from V and 4 bases from J, leaving 9 bases between. CDR3 sequence reads: CASRPQGETQYF. The CDR3 DNA follows: TGTGCCAGCAGGCCCCAGGGAGAGACCCAGTACTTC.

The chain joins TRBV6-5 to TRBJ1-3; tentative D call: TRBD1 (5 bases). There are 13 residues in the CDR3. V dropped 6 bases and J dropped 7 bases, with 13 bases sitting between them. Germline CDR1 reads MNHEY; CDR2 reads SVGAGI. This CDR3 reads CASRPLGGNTIYF. CDR3 sequence (DNA): TGTGCCAGCAGGCCCCTGGGGGGGAACACCATATATTTT.

Here the CDR3 reads CASTPELTGGNTIYF. DNA for the CDR3: TGTGCCAGCACCCCCGAGTTGACAGGGGGAAACACCATATATTTT. The chain carries TRBV6-6 and TRBJ1-3, with TRBD1 matching over 7 bases. V lost 7 bases and J lost 4; bases outside the gene matches: 10. CDR1 and CDR2 (germline): MNHNY, SVGAGI (reference sequence). This CDR3 comprises 15 residues.

This rearrangement joins TRBV5-1 to TRBJ1-6; D is undetermined. CDR3 length: 16 residues. Germline-derived CDR1 and CDR2 are SGHRS and YFSETQ. Trimming took 4 bases from V and 8 from J, leaving 19 bases between them. In nucleotides, the CDR3 is TGCGCCAGCAGCCTAATCGCCGTCGAAAGGGATTCACCCCTCCACTTT. Translated: CASSLIAVERDSPLHF.